What follows are 32 T cell receptor beta chains derived from one specimen sequenced in a study of PD-1 blockade in classical Hodgkin lymphoma. The protocol was immunoSEQ multiplex PCR, while the TCRdb copy is restricted to in-frame clones and leaves out a portion. The sample records around 36,000 clones, around 86% being singletons. Every single patient, without exception, relapsed after autologous stem cell transplantation, and brentuximab vedotin exposure varied. This specimen was peripheral blood mononuclear cells (PBMCs), taken at baseline. Every receptor here comes from a human donor with classical Hodgkin lymphoma.

The rearrangement uses TRBV7-3 and TRBJ2-1, with TRBD2 matching over 7 bases. CDR1 is SGHTA and CDR2 is FQGTGA in the germline V gene. The CDR3 totals 15 residues. V lost 1 base to trimming and J lost 4 bases; unmatched junction nucleotides: 4. The CDR3: CASSLISGEYNEQFF. The CDR3 nucleotides are TGTGCCAGCAGCTTAATAAGCGGGGAATACAATGAGCAGTTCTTC.

The chain uses TRBV5-7 and TRBJ1-1; D remains unclear. TRBV5-7 is an open reading frame, and its role is uncertain. Trimming removed 2 bases from V and 7 bases from J, with 6 bases in between. The CDR3 spans 11 residues. The CDR3 sequence: CASSLGSEAFF. The CDR3 nucleotides read TGTGCCAGCAGCTTAGGGAGTGAAGCTTTCTTT.

The J gene is TRBJ1-3, the V gene TRBV2; D possibly corresponds to TRBD1 (6 bases). Germline loops: CDR1 SNHLY, CDR2 FYNNEI. Trimming removed 1 base at V and 4 bases at J, with 11 bases between. This CDR3 has 15 residues. The DNA of the CDR3 is TGTGCCAGCAGTGAAGGGGGGGCTTTCGGAAACACCATATATTTT. The encoded protein is CASSEGGAFGNTIYF.

The chain couples TRBV7-3 to TRBJ2-1, with D perhaps being TRBD1 or TRBD2 (6 bases each). Germline V gene data show CDR1 as SGHTA and CDR2 as FQGTGA. The V and J ends lost 1 base and 7 bases respectively, with 17 bases between them. The CDR3 runs to 16 residues. The CDR3 reads CASSLRGAAPQNEQFF. For the CDR3, the DNA is TGTGCCAGCAGCTTAAGGGGGGCCGCACCCCAAAATGAGCAGTTCTTC.

This clone was recorded once. The chain uses TRBV10-3 and TRBJ2-7; 7 bases map to TRBD2. Germline lookup yields CDR1 ENHRY and CDR2 SYGVKD. J lost 1 base, V lost 2 bases, and 5 bases had no gene match. The CDR3 length is 15 residues. CDR3 sequence (DNA): TGTGCCATCAGTGAGGTGAAGGGAGGGTCCTACGAGCAGTACTTC. This sequence encodes CAISEVKGGSYEQYF.

This rearrangement joins TRBV6-1 to TRBJ1-1, with 9 nucleotides matching TRBD1. Germline assignment: CDR1 MNHNS and CDR2 SASEGT. V lost 4 bases and J lost 6; bases outside the gene matches: 6. The CDR3 totals 14 residues. The CDR3 nucleotides are TGTGCCAGCAGTGCTCTCTGGACAGGGGCTGAAGCTTTCTTT. It translates to CASSALWTGAEAFF.

This clone appeared once. The genes are TRBV27 and TRBJ2-1; TRBD2 agrees at 14 bases. Germline V gene sequence: CDR1 MNHEY, CDR2 SMNVEV (reference sequence). This CDR3 spans 19 amino acids. V lost 4 bases to trimming and J lost 1 base; unmatched junction nucleotides: 9. The DNA for the CDR3 is TGTGCCAGCAGTTCTGGGACTAGCGGGAGTTGGCGTTCCTACAATGAGCAGTTCTTC. Translated, it gives CASSSGTSGSWRSYNEQFF.

The chain combines TRBV2 with TRBJ2-1, with TRBD2 as a possible D gene (6 bases). Trimming stripped 5 bases from V and 7 bases from J, with 9 bases between. The CDR3 spans 12 residues. The germline V gene has CDR1 SNHLY and CDR2 FYNNEI. In DNA, the CDR3 is TGTGCCAGCAGTTTTAGCGGAAATGAGCAGTTCTTC. Its translation is CASSFSGNEQFF.

The V gene is TRBV5-1, the J gene TRBJ2-1; D might be TRBD2 (6 bases). V dropped 4 bases and J dropped 2 bases, with 10 bases sitting between them. CDR3 length equals 14 residues. CDR1 and CDR2 from the germline V gene are SGHRS and YFSETQ. In DNA form, the CDR3 reads TGCGCCAGCAGCCCGGAGGGCCCCTACAATGAGCAGTTCTTC. It specifies CASSPEGPYNEQFF.

This chain links TRBV19 with TRBJ2-2; tentatively, D is TRBD2 (5 bases). CDR1 and CDR2 (germline): LNHDA, SQIVND (reference sequence). V lost 5 bases and J 7 bases, leaving 11 bases between the germline ends. The CDR3 contains 13 residues. The CDR3 coding sequence is TGTGCCAGTAGTCCCGGGAAACACGGGGAGCTGTTTTTT. It is translated as CASSPGKHGELFF. Full variable domain (remainder filled in from reference TRBV19 and TRBJ2-2): DGGITQSPKYLFRKEGQNVTLSCEQNLNHDAMYWYRQDPGQGLRLIYYSQIVNDFQKGDIAEGYSVSREKKESFPLTVTSAQKNPTAFYLCASSPGKHGELFFGEGSRLTVL.

This clone was picked up a small number of times. V and J are TRBV30 and TRBJ2-3; TRBD2 matches 10 bases. V was clipped by 0 bases and J by 1 base; unmatched bases: 4. Germline CDR1 and CDR2: GTSNPN and SVGIG (reference sequence). The CDR3 consists of 16 residues. CDR3 protein: CAWSVRLAGGTDTQYF. The DNA for the CDR3 is TGTGCCTGGAGTGTAAGGCTAGCGGGAGGCACAGATACGCAGTATTTT.

The V gene is TRBV28, the J gene TRBJ2-3, with TRBD1 matching over 7 bases. Per germline, CDR1 MDHEN and CDR2 SYDVKM. This CDR3 has 14 residues. V trimming: 5 bases; J trimming: 8 bases; junction bases outside the gene matches: 10. The CDR3 sequence: CASSLGTVRATQYF. The CDR3 bases are TGTGCCAGCAGTCTGGGGACAGTCAGGGCTACGCAGTATTTT.

CDR3 sequence (DNA): TGTGCCATCAGTGGACAGGGGGCGGACTATGGCTACACCTTC. This translates into CAISGQGADYGYTF. The chain has TRBV10-3 and TRBJ1-2, with 10 bases that match TRBD1. Germline assignment: CDR1 ENHRY and CDR2 SYGVKD. J was trimmed by 3 bases and V by 4 bases; bases with no gene match: 2. The CDR3 length is 14 residues.

The V and J genes are TRBV27 and TRBJ2-2, with 8 nucleotides matching TRBD2. V lost 6 bases, J lost 2 bases, and 14 bases stayed unmatched. The CDR3 loop spans 18 amino acids. Germline assignment: CDR1 MNHEY and CDR2 SMNVEV (reference sequence). The CDR3 nucleotides are TGTGCCAGCAGACCGTTAGCGGGAACCACGCTTAACACCGGGGAGCTGTTTTTT. It specifies CASRPLAGTTLNTGELFF.

The chain couples TRBV18 to TRBJ2-2, with no clear D. The CDR3 spans 13 residues. V was cut by 1 base and J by 7 bases, with 7 bases left in between. Looked up from germline, CDR1 is KGHSH and CDR2 is LQKENI. This CDR3 reads CASSPQGGGELFF. In nucleotides, the CDR3 is TGTGCCAGCTCACCACAGGGTGGCGGGGAGCTGTTTTTT.

The rearrangement joins TRBV7-6 to TRBJ2-7, with TRBD1 matching 8 bases. The CDR3 is 14 residues long. Germline V CDR1 and CDR2: SGHVS, FNYEAQ. Unmatched junction bases numbered 2, after V lost 0 bases and J lost 4 bases. The chain's CDR3 is CASSLADRGYEQYF. The DNA of the CDR3 is TGTGCCAGCAGCTTAGCTGACAGGGGTTACGAGCAGTACTTC.

This chain links TRBV5-6 with TRBJ1-4; 10 bases match TRBD1. Germline V gene data show CDR1 as SGHDT and CDR2 as YYEEEE. The CDR3 sequence is 14 residues long. Trimming removed 4 bases from V and 8 bases from J; junction bases left unmatched: 5. The CDR3 nucleotides read TGTGCCAGCAGCCCTGGGACAGGGGACGAAAAACTGTTTTTT. Amino acid sequence: CASSPGTGDEKLFF.

The CDR3 protein is CASSLGQLTTLTAEAFF. For the CDR3, the DNA is TGCGCCAGCAGCTTGGGACAGTTAACTACCCTTACTGCCGAAGCTTTCTTT. This sequence joins TRBV5-1 and TRBJ1-1, with D tentatively TRBD1 (5 bases). The CDR3 is 17 amino acids. CDR1 is SGHRS, CDR2 YFSETQ, per germline. Trimming cost V 0 bases and J 8 bases, with 23 bases left between them.

This sequence joins TRBV6-6 and TRBJ1-2, with D perhaps TRBD1 (5 bases). Germline values: CDR1 MNHNY, CDR2 SVGAGI (reference sequence). The CDR3 has 15 amino acids. The V and J ends lost 0 bases and 4 bases respectively, with 12 bases between them. The CDR3 reads CASSYSGAGFYGYTF. The CDR3 nucleotides are TGTGCCAGCAGTTACTCCGGCGCAGGGTTCTATGGCTACACCTTC.

This clone has only one observation. The genes are TRBV6-1 and TRBJ1-1; tentatively, D is TRBD1 (6 bases). The germline V gene encodes CDR1 MNHNS and CDR2 SASEGT. V was clipped by 1 base and J by 6 bases, with 15 bases between them. This CDR3 comprises 15 residues. The CDR3 DNA sequence: TGTGCCAGCAGTGAAGTAGGGGGTTGGGGGCCTGAAGCTTTCTTT. This encodes CASSEVGGWGPEAFF.

The J gene is TRBJ1-3, the V gene TRBV7-9; D remains ambiguous. V dropped 7 bases and J dropped 0 bases, with 13 bases sitting between them. The CDR3 runs 15 residues. Germline V CDR1 and CDR2: SEHNR, FQNEAQ (reference sequence). This CDR3 reads CASNFGPSSGNTIYF. The CDR3 DNA sequence: TGTGCCAGCAACTTCGGCCCCAGCTCTGGAAACACCATATATTTT.

This clone rates as medium-sized. The rearrangement joins TRBV6-1 to TRBJ1-1, with TRBD1 as a possible D gene (5 bases). Trimming cost V 1 base and J 6 bases, with 18 bases left between them. Germline V gene lookup returns CDR1 MNHNS and CDR2 SASEGT. There are 16 residues in the CDR3. The CDR3 DNA sequence: TGTGCCAGCAGTGAAGGGTTGGGGGGTTTGAGGGCTGAAGCTTTCTTT. Translation: CASSEGLGGLRAEAFF.

The chain links TRBV19 to TRBJ2-7; D is perhaps TRBD2 (5 bases). Germline V CDR1 and CDR2: LNHDA, SQIVND (reference sequence). The CDR3 is made up of 15 amino acids. V was cut by 5 bases and J by 0 bases, with 14 bases left in between. CDR3 sequence: CASSVSGDPSYEQYF. The CDR3 coding sequence is TGTGCCAGTAGTGTATCCGGGGATCCCTCCTACGAGCAGTACTTC.

The V call is TRBV10-3, the J call TRBJ2-7; D is possibly TRBD2 (5 bases). Germline CDR1 and CDR2: ENHRY and SYGVKD. Between the trimmed V and J ends, which lost 0 bases and 2 bases, there was a span of 14 bases. The CDR3 has 16 residues. The CDR3 is CAISESTRGVPYEQYF. Written as DNA, the CDR3 is TGTGCCATCAGTGAGTCGACTCGGGGAGTTCCCTACGAGCAGTACTTC.

Written as DNA, the CDR3 is TGTGCCAGCAGCTGGGGACAGTTGAACACTGAAGCTTTCTTT. It translates to CASSWGQLNTEAFF. The rearrangement uses TRBV7-9 and TRBJ1-1, with 7 bases matching TRBD1. CDR1 is SEHNR, CDR2 FQNEAQ, per germline (reference sequence). CDR3 length equals 14 residues. The trim removed 4 bases at V and 0 bases at J, leaving 2 bases unmatched.

This clone occurred a few times. The CDR3 DNA reads as TGTGCCTGGAGTGCGGGGCGAGGACAGCCCCAGCATTTT. Translated, it gives CAWSAGRGQPQHF. This chain links TRBV30 with TRBJ1-5, with D possibly being TRBD1 (5 bases). This CDR3 comprises 13 residues. Germline V gene lookup returns CDR1 GTSNPN and CDR2 SVGIG (reference sequence). The V end lost 1 base, the J end lost 7 bases, and 11 bases lay between the germline ends.

The chain links TRBV5-1 to TRBJ2-5, with TRBD2 identical over 10 bases. This CDR3 spans 16 amino acids. From germline, CDR1 is SGHRS and CDR2 YFSETQ. The V and J ends lost 5 bases and 3 bases, in that order; junction bases with no gene match: 10. DNA of the CDR3: TGCGCCAGCAGAATCCTCGCTAGCGGGGGAAAAGAGACCCAGTACTTC. Translation: CASRILASGGKETQYF.

V is TRBV18 and J is TRBJ1-4, with 9 nucleotides matching TRBD1. There are 15 residues in the CDR3. Unmatched junction bases numbered 5, after V lost 2 bases and J lost 7 bases. Germline assignment: CDR1 KGHSH and CDR2 LQKENI. The CDR3 loop reads CASSPAGQGGEKLFF. For the CDR3, the DNA is TGTGCCAGCTCACCAGCGGGACAGGGAGGTGAAAAACTGTTTTTT. Drawing the rest from reference TRBV18 and TRBJ1-4, the complete variable domain is NAGVMQNPRHLVRRRGQEARLRCSPMKGHSHVYWYRQLPEEGLKFMVYLQKENIIDESGMPKERFSAEFPKEGPSILRIQQVVRGDSAAYFCASSPAGQGGEKLFFGSGTQLSVL.

The chain combines TRBV5-4 with TRBJ2-1, with D perhaps matching TRBD2 (6 bases). Germline V lookup: CDR1 SGHNT, CDR2 YYREEE (reference sequence). There are 14 residues in the CDR3. Trimming removed 5 bases from V and 0 bases from J, with 9 bases in between. The CDR3 region is CASRSGYSYNEQFF. The CDR3 coding sequence is TGTGCCAGCAGGAGCGGGTACTCCTACAATGAGCAGTTCTTC.

A single count supports this clone. CDR3 in amino acids: CASSGQGANYGYTF. The CDR3, as DNA: TGTGCCAGCAGTGGCCAGGGGGCTAACTATGGCTACACCTTC. The chain links TRBV2 to TRBJ1-2; TRBD1 matches 7 bases. J gave up 0 bases and V 4 bases, and 2 bases lay outside the gene matches. Germline CDR1 reads SNHLY; CDR2 reads FYNNEI. The CDR3 sequence is 14 residues long.

Concerning this clone: Other DNA sequences within the sample encode an identical CDR3. J is TRBJ2-1 and V is TRBV7-2, with 9 bases aligning to TRBD2. Germline V gives CDR1 SGHTA, CDR2 FQGNSA. V was clipped by 5 bases and J by 4 bases; unmatched bases: 6. CDR3 length equals 15 residues. The CDR3 DNA follows: TGTGCCAGCAGCCTGGGGCTAGCGGGGTACAATGAGCAGTTCTTC. This codes for CASSLGLAGYNEQFF.

In this sample, this clone turned up a few times. V usage is TRBV4-2 and J usage is TRBJ2-3; 8 bases line up with TRBD2. Germline CDR1 is LGHNA and CDR2 is YNFKEQ. The V and J ends lost 4 bases and 2 bases, in that order; junction bases with no gene match: 8. There are 16 residues in the CDR3. CDR3 coding DNA: TGTGCCAGCAGCCGAAGAGCGGGGGACATCACAGATACGCAGTATTTT. As protein: CASSRRAGDITDTQYF.